The clone carrying this T cell receptor beta chain was recorded many times. What it binds is not known. The PCR made use of 60 Vbeta and 13 Jbeta primers. TCRdb keeps only in-frame clones here, not all; method: immunoSEQ multiplex PCR. The table lists about 130,000 clones, more than 60% of them singletons. This sample stems from a study of cytomegalovirus exposure and HLA in healthy donors. Study-wide results and limits: A link between a missense DCLRE1C variant and TCR beta V- and J-gene trimming emerged from a later analysis. Later, TCR association rates were found to vary by HLA locus, highest for DRB1 and lowest for HLA-C. Per a later analysis, fewer than 20,000 TCR beta sequences showed association with HLA alleles at 0.05 false discovery rate.

Germline CDR1 reads LGHNA; CDR2 reads YSLEER. The CDR3 length is 16 residues. The V gene end was trimmed by 1 base and the J gene end by 6 bases; junction bases not matched to a gene: 2. Material: PBMCs. This rearrangement joins TRBV4-3 to TRBJ2-2, with 13 bases that match TRBD2. This sequence originates from a woman in her forties in good health and CMV-seropositive. The DNA of the CDR3 is TGCGCCAGCAGCCAAGCACTAGCGGGAGGGCCCGGGGAGCTGTTTTTT. It is translated as CASSQALAGGPGELFF.